This T cell receptor (beta chain) emerged from a study of PD-1 blockade in classical Hodgkin lymphoma. Study background: Patients were dosed intravenously with nivolumab at 3 mg/kg every 2 weeks.

Each patient experienced a relapse that followed autologous stem cell transplantation, and brentuximab vedotin exposure varied. Through magnetic negative selection, CD8+ T cells were separated from PBMCs that had been thawed. Worth noting for this clone: The antigen remains unidentified.

The germline V and J ends were trimmed by 3 bases and 6 bases, with 3 bases remaining between them. The CDR3 has 11 amino acids. Germline V gene sequence: CDR1 SEHNR, CDR2 FQNEAQ (reference sequence). Overall study results and limits: A significant rise in TCR diversity was seen by C4D1 for CD4+ cells but not for CD8+ cells. Before treatment, complete responders showed about the same diversity as newly diagnosed patients. Anyone who began nivolumab under 1 year after ASCT was excluded.

Sequencing was performed with immunoSEQ multiplex PCR; in TCRdb, only in-frame clones are kept and a portion is missing. This sample yields about 29,000 clones, of which 88% are seen a single time; approximately 6.3% belongs to the top ten. The clonotype comes from a human donor with classical Hodgkin lymphoma. V and J are TRBV7-9 and TRBJ2-1; unclear D gene. Sequencing was performed on CD8+ T cells from blood, taken at baseline. DNA of the CDR3: TGTGCCAGCAGCTTCACCAATGAGCAGTTCTTC. This translates into CASSFTNEQFF. The full variable domain, rest sourced from reference TRBV7-9 and TRBJ2-1, is DTGVSQNPRHKITKRGQNVTFRCDPISEHNRLYWYRQTLGQGPEFLTYFQNEAQLEKSRLLSDRFSAERPKGSFSTLEIQRTEQGDSAMYLCASSFTNEQFFGPGTRLTVL.